Presented here are 20 T cell receptor beta chains from one specimen sequenced in a study of T cells expressing NK-cell markers. TCRdb reanalyzed the 5' RACE reads and collapses them to one entry per CDR3 protein, without DNA. This listing includes under 200,000 distinct CDR3 sequences. The specimen was blood T cells: a sorted CD56 or NKG2C T cell subset, CD4+ or CD8+ T cells, or bulk PBMC T cells (not recorded which). Source of these receptors: a woman between 18 and 70 years old in good health.

The V gene is TRBV19, the J gene TRBJ2-6. The CDR3 sequence is 16 residues long. Looked up from germline, CDR1 is LNHDA and CDR2 is SQIVND (reference sequence). The CDR3 spells CASSIGSKGGANVLTF. Full variable domain (remainder filled in from reference TRBV19 and TRBJ2-6): DGGITQSPKYLFRKEGQNVTLSCEQNLNHDAMYWYRQDPGQGLRLIYYSQIVNDFQKGDIAEGYSVSREKKESFPLTVTSAQKNPTAFYLCASSIGSKGGANVLTFGAGSRLTVL.

The chain has TRBV29-1 and TRBJ2-1; TCRdb indicates TRBD1, and absent DNA this call remains unverified. This CDR3 has 14 residues. Germline-derived CDR1 and CDR2 are SQVTM and ANQGSEA. The CDR3: CSVSGQNFYNEQFF.

The rearrangement joins TRBV3-1 to TRBJ2-7. Looked up from germline, CDR1 is LGHDT and CDR2 is YNNKEL (reference sequence). This CDR3 spans 14 amino acids. This CDR3 reads CASSQMDRSYEQYF.

The V call is TRBV24-1, the J call TRBJ2-1; the TCRdb D gene call, TRBD1, has no DNA to confirm it. Per the germline V gene, CDR1 is KGHDR and CDR2 is SFDVKD. The CDR3 is 16 amino acids. This CDR3 reads CATSTDRGNTYNEQFF.

The chain uses TRBV4-2 and TRBJ2-1; TCRdb's assignment of TRBD2 cannot be checked, as there is no DNA. The V gene's germline CDR1 is LGHNA and CDR2 YNFKEQ. The length of the CDR3 is 16 residues. CDR3 amino acids: CASSQGRGGYYNEQFF.

This sequence joins TRBV15 and TRBJ1-2; absent DNA, TCRdb's TRBD1 call cannot be checked. Germline CDR1 and CDR2: LNHNV and YYDKDF (reference sequence). CDR3 length: 14 residues. CDR3 protein: CATSAEPREIGYTF.

The chain employs TRBV6-5 and TRBJ2-3. The germline V gene has CDR1 MNHEY and CDR2 SVGAGI. The CDR3 is 16 amino acids. CDR3 residues: CASSYSSSILTDTQYF.

The chain is built from TRBV3-1 and TRBJ2-1. CDR1 is LGHDT and CDR2 is YNNKEL in the germline V gene (reference sequence). The CDR3 runs to 12 residues. The CDR3 is CASSPRVGVEFF.

This sequence joins TRBV9 and TRBJ2-1; TCRdb designates TRBD1, a call that cannot be tested without DNA. This CDR3 is 16 amino acids long. Germline lookup yields CDR1 SGDLS and CDR2 YYNGEE. The CDR3 loop reads CASSSRTGLTYNEQFF.

CDR3 loop: CASSQLQDEETQYF. The rearrangement joins TRBV4-2 to TRBJ2-5. This CDR3 contains 14 residues. Germline V gene lookup returns CDR1 LGHNA and CDR2 YNFKEQ.

The chain carries TRBV6-4 and TRBJ2-3; TCRdb outputs TRBD2, but without DNA this stays unchecked. The germline CDR1 and CDR2 sequences are MRHNA and SNTAGT. The CDR3 sequence is 13 residues long. The CDR3: CASSELAGDTQYF.

CDR3: CASSLNPGLAGSTGELFF. The chain uses TRBV7-3 and TRBJ2-2; without DNA, the TCRdb call of TRBD2 cannot be checked. This CDR3 region has 18 residues. Germline values: CDR1 SGHTA, CDR2 FQGTGA. The full variable domain, rest sourced from reference TRBV7-3 and TRBJ2-2, is GAGVSQTPSNKVTEKGKYVELRCDPISGHTALYWYRQSLGQGPEFLIYFQGTGAADDSGLPNDRFFAVRPEGSVSTLKIQRTERGDSAVYLCASSLNPGLAGSTGELFFGEGSRLTVL.

The chain is built from TRBV5-8 and TRBJ1-5. Germline V gives CDR1 SGHTS, CDR2 YDEGEE. The CDR3 has 17 residues. The CDR3 region is CASSFQPSVDSNQPQHF.

This chain uses TRBV7-2 with TRBJ2-1; the TCRdb D gene call, TRBD2, has no DNA to confirm it. Germline values: CDR1 SGHTA, CDR2 FQGNSA. The CDR3 is 15 residues long. CDR3 sequence: CASSFERGGRNEQFF.

J is TRBJ2-1 and V is TRBV20-1; the D gene TCRdb calls, TRBD2, cannot be checked with no DNA. This CDR3 contains 13 residues. CDR1 and CDR2 from the germline V gene are DFQATT and SNEGSKA (reference sequence). CDR3 in amino acids: CSAISGSADEQFF.

This sequence joins TRBV3-1 and TRBJ2-1; TCRdb names TRBD2, which stays unverified in the absence of DNA. CDR1 is LGHDT and CDR2 is YNNKEL in the germline V gene (reference sequence). The CDR3 has 16 residues. CDR3 sequence reads: CASSQDPGLKYNEQFF.

The chain is built from TRBV10-3 and TRBJ2-5; without DNA, the TCRdb call of TRBD2 cannot be checked. CDR1 ENHRY and CDR2 SYGVKD come from the germline V gene. This CDR3 spans 17 amino acids. The CDR3 sequence is CAISESLLAGGRETQYF.

This chain uses TRBV15 with TRBJ2-5; there is no DNA to check the TCRdb D call of TRBD1. There are 15 residues in the CDR3. CDR1 is LNHNV, CDR2 YYDKDF, per germline (reference sequence). This chain's CDR3 is CATSPRNTNQETQYF.

The chain joins TRBV5-1 to TRBJ1-1. Germline V gene lookup returns CDR1 SGHRS and CDR2 YFSETQ. The CDR3 is made up of 15 amino acids. The CDR3 sequence: CASSSTAGIIAEAFF.

The chain uses TRBV20-1 and TRBJ2-3; checking the TCRdb D call of TRBD2 is not possible without DNA. Per germline, CDR1 DFQATT and CDR2 SNEGSKA (reference sequence). This CDR3 spans 15 amino acids. The CDR3 protein is CSATSGGSSTDTQYF.